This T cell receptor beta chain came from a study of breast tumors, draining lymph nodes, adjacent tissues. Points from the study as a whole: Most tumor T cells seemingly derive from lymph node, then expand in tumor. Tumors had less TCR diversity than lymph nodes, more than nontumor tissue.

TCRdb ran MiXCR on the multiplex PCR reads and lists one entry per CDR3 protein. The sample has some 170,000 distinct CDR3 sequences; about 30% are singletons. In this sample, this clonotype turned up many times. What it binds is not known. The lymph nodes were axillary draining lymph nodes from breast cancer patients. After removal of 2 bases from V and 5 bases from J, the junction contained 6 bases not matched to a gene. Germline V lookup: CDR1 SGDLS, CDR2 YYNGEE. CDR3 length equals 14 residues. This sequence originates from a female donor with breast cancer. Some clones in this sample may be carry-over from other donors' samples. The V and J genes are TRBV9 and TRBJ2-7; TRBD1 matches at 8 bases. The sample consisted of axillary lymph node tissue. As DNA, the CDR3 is TGTGCCAGCAGCGTTCAGGGGGCGATTGACGAGCAGTACTTC. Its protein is CASSVQGAIDEQYF.